This is a list of T cell receptor beta chains from one sample in a study of siplizumab effects on memory and regulatory T cells. TCRdb keeps only in-frame clones here, not all; method: immunoSEQ multiplex PCR. The table has about 80,000 clones, approximately 95% seen once. The sample consisted of CD8+ T cells sorted from blood. Receptors were obtained from a human donor in good health. Both conserved end residues are part of each CDR3. The D gene is left open where the match is weak. For some rows the clone size is stated as once, few or many, or as a class when expanded; others skip it.

D	size	V	J	DNA	CDR3
TRBD2	once	TRBV4-1	TRBJ2-3	TGCGCCAGCAGCCCCTCTGGACTAGCGGGAGGGGGAGGCCGGACAGATACGCAGTATTTT	CASSPSGLAGGGGRTDTQYF
-	-	TRBV4-1	TRBJ1-2	TGCGCCAGCAGCCAAGAAAGGCCAGTTGCTTATGGCTACACCTTC	CASSQERPVAYGYTF
-	-	TRBV7-6	TRBJ1-4	TGTGCCAGCAGCTCTTTAACCGGTTCAACTAATGAAAAACTGTTTTTT	CASSSLTGSTNEKLFF
-	-	TRBV9	TRBJ2-1	TGTGCCAGCAGCCCTTCCTCTTACAATGAGCAGTTCTTC	CASSPSSYNEQFF
TRBD2	-	TRBV6-5	TRBJ2-7	TGTGCCAGCAGTTGGGAGCCGGGGGGTTACGAGCAGTACTTC	CASSWEPGGYEQYF
-	once	TRBV7-9	TRBJ2-7	TGTGCCAGCAGCTTAGGAGCGGGTCCCTCCTACGAGCAGTACTTC	CASSLGAGPSYEQYF
-	-	TRBV6-1	TRBJ2-1	TGTGCCATCATCTTGGGGGGAGCGGACCTCAATGAGCAGTTCTTC	CAIILGGADLNEQFF
-	once	TRBV6-4	TRBJ1-1	TGTGCCAGCAGTGAAGGAGGGGACACTGAAGCTTTCTTT	CASSEGGDTEAFF
TRBD2	-	TRBV5-8	TRBJ2-3	TGTGCCAGCAGTTTCGGACTAGCGGGAGAGCAAGCGCAGTATTTT	CASSFGLAGEQAQYF
-	-	TRBV7-9	TRBJ1-5	TGTGCCAGCAGCTTAGGGACCAGGGGCCATCAGCCCCAGCATTTT	CASSLGTRGHQPQHF
-	-	TRBV2	TRBJ1-1	TGTGCCAGCAGGGTCAGTGGGGGGGCGAACACTGAAGCTTTCTTT	CASRVSGGANTEAFF
-	-	TRBV7-8	TRBJ2-5	TGTGCCAGCAGCCCACACTTGGGGGAAGTTGGTGGAGAGACCCAGTACTTC	CASSPHLGEVGGETQYF
-	-	TRBV7-9	TRBJ2-3	TGTGCCAGCAGCTACTCCACCCGGGGAGCGGGTAACACAGATACGCAGTATTTT	CASSYSTRGAGNTDTQYF
TRBD1	-	TRBV4-1	TRBJ2-7	TGCGCCAGCAGCCAAGACACCGGGACAGGGTCCTACGAGCAGTACTTC	CASSQDTGTGSYEQYF
TRBD2	-	TRBV5-8	TRBJ2-7	TGTGCCAGCAGCGCCCTTGCAGCGGGAGCATTCGGGGAGCAGTACTTC	CASSALAAGAFGEQYF
-	once	TRBV7-2	TRBJ1-2	TGTGCCAGCAGCGCAGACTATGGCTACACCTTC	CASSADYGYTF
-	once	TRBV27	TRBJ1-2	TGTGCCAGCAGATTACTAGGGAACATGGAGGACGGCTACACCTTC	CASRLLGNMEDGYTF
TRBD2	few	TRBV5-1	TRBJ2-7	TGCGCCAGCAGCTCAGAACTAGCGGGAGTGAAAGACGAGCAGTACTTC	CASSSELAGVKDEQYF
TRBD1	-	TRBV7-8	TRBJ2-7	TGTGCCAGCAGCTTAGACCCCGGGACAGAGTTCTCCTACGAGCAGTACTTC	CASSLDPGTEFSYEQYF
-	-	TRBV19	TRBJ2-5	TGTGCCAGTAGTACTATGGACGGGAGAGAGACCCAGTACTTC	CASSTMDGRETQYF
-	once	TRBV6-5	TRBJ2-7	TGTGCCAGCAGTAACCAGGGACGCGAGCAGTACTTC	CASSNQGREQYF
-	-	TRBV21-1	TRBJ1-5	TGTGCCAGCAGCATGCCGGGACAGGGAGTTTGTGGATACAATCAGCCCCAGCATTTT	CASSMPGQGVCGYNQPQHF
-	-	TRBV5-6	TRBJ2-5	TGTGCCAGCAGCTTCGGGACACTGGCAGAGACCCAGTACTTC	CASSFGTLAETQYF
-	medium-sized	TRBV27	TRBJ1-2	TGTGCCAGCAGTAATCTTAAAGGGGAAGACTATGGCTACACCTTC	CASSNLKGEDYGYTF